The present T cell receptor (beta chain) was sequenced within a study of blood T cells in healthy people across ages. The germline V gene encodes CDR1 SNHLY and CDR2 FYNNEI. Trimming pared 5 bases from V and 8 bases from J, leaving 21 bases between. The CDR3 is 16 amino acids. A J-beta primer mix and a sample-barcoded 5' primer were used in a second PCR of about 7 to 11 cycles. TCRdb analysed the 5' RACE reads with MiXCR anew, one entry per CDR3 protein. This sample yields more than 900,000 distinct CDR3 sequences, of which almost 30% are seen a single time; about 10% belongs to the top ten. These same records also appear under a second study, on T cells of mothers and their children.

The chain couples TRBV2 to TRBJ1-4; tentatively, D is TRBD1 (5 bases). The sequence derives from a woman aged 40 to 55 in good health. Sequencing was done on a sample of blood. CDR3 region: CASSIGASFQGEKLFF. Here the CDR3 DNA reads TGTGCCAGCAGTATCGGCGCTTCATTTCAGGGAGAAAAACTGTTTTTT.